A single sample gave rise to the 26 T cell receptor beta chains below, sequenced in a study of blood T cell repertoires in COVID-19. The protocol was immunoSEQ multiplex PCR, while the TCRdb copy is restricted to in-frame clones and leaves out a portion. Seen here are tens of thousands of clones, 81% observed once, and the top ten hold roughly 0.83%. Sequences were obtained from peripheral blood. The receptors were sampled from an older woman with acute or convalescent COVID-19.

The chain joins TRBV18 to TRBJ1-1; 8 nucleotides agree with TRBD1. The V segment lost 3 bases and the J segment 6 bases; nucleotides outside the gene matches: 3. Germline CDR1 and CDR2: KGHSH and LQKENI. This CDR3 contains 13 residues. This CDR3 reads CASSPDRVAEAFF. In DNA form, the CDR3 reads TGTGCCAGCTCACCGGACAGGGTCGCTGAAGCTTTCTTT.

V is TRBV7-9 and J is TRBJ2-5, with 8 bases identical to TRBD2. CDR1 is SEHNR, CDR2 FQNEAQ, per germline (reference sequence). J gave up 2 bases and V 6 bases, and 8 bases lay outside the gene matches. The CDR3 runs 15 residues. The CDR3 sequence is CASRPAGAIQETQYF. The CDR3 nucleotides are TGTGCCAGCAGGCCAGCGGGAGCAATACAAGAGACCCAGTACTTC.

CDR3 DNA: TGTGCCAGCAGCTTGGCACTGATGAACACTGAAGCTTTCTTT. Protein sequence: CASSLALMNTEAFF. The V call is TRBV5-4, the J call TRBJ1-1; D is uncertain. The CDR3 spans 14 residues. V dropped 0 bases and J dropped 0 bases, with 6 bases sitting between them. CDR1 and CDR2 from the germline V gene are SGHNT and YYREEE (reference sequence).

The J gene is TRBJ1-4, the V gene TRBV18; 11 positions match TRBD1. Looked up from germline, CDR1 is KGHSH and CDR2 is LQKENI. The CDR3 spans 17 residues. Losses at the gene ends were 1 base for V and 4 bases for J; bases not matched to a gene: 5. For the CDR3, the DNA is TGTGCCAGCTCACCACGAGGACAGGGGGCCGGTAATGAAAAACTGTTTTTT. It encodes CASSPRGQGAGNEKLFF.

DNA of the CDR3: TGTGCCAGCAGCCCCGGGACTAGCGGGAGGGCAGGGGGGGAGTTCTTC. Protein: CASSPGTSGRAGGEFF. This chain links TRBV11-2 with TRBJ2-1, with 16 bases aligning to TRBD2. The CDR3 sequence is 16 residues long. Trimming at V came to 5 bases and at J to 14 bases, leaving 12 bases not matched to a gene. Germline CDR1 is SGHAT and CDR2 is FQNNGV.

The gene calls are TRBV7-9 and TRBJ2-6; 14 nucleotides line up with TRBD2. CDR3 length: 19 amino acids. CDR1 and CDR2 (germline): SEHNR, FQNEAQ (reference sequence). Trimming took 5 bases from V and 0 from J; bases not matched to a gene: 6. CDR3 loop: CASSHGLAGGLSGANVLTF. In DNA form, the CDR3 reads TGTGCCAGCAGCCACGGACTAGCGGGAGGACTCTCTGGGGCCAACGTCCTGACTTTC.

The genes are TRBV7-2 and TRBJ2-1; D might be TRBD1 (6 bases). V was clipped by 1 base and J by 5 bases, with 9 bases between them. The CDR3 is made up of 14 amino acids. Germline V gives CDR1 SGHTA, CDR2 FQGNSA. This CDR3 is CASSLGNRDNEQFF. The CDR3 region has the DNA TGTGCCAGCAGCTTAGGGAACAGGGACAATGAGCAGTTCTTC.

V gene TRBV5-1 combines with J gene TRBJ2-5, with D tentatively TRBD1 (7 bases). Germline loops: CDR1 SGHRS, CDR2 YFSETQ. Deletions cut 4 bases from V and 0 bases from J, with 10 bases between. This CDR3 comprises 14 residues. The CDR3 DNA reads TGCGCCAGCAGCCGGGGGACAGACCAAGAGACCCAGTACTTC. The encoded protein is CASSRGTDQETQYF. Filled out from reference TRBV5-1 and TRBJ2-5, the complete variable domain reads KAGVTQTPRYLIKTRGQQVTLSCSPISGHRSVSWYQQTPGQGLQFLFEYFSETQRNKGNFPGRFSGRQFSNSRSEMNVSTLELGDSALYLCASSRGTDQETQYFGPGTRLLVL.

This chain links TRBV4-1 with TRBJ1-2, with TRBD1 identical over 7 bases. The V and J ends lost 0 bases and 0 bases, in that order; junction bases with no gene match: 10. Germline-derived CDR1 and CDR2 are MGHRA and YSYEKL. There are 18 residues in the CDR3. Here the CDR3 DNA reads TGCGCCAGCAGCCAAGATGAAGGCGCGGGACAGACTAACTATGGCTACACCTTC. Its translation is CASSQDEGAGQTNYGYTF.

The chain carries TRBV11-2 and TRBJ2-1, with 12 nucleotides matching TRBD1. CDR1 and CDR2 (germline): SGHAT, FQNNGV. V lost 4 bases and J lost 7; bases outside the gene matches: 5. The length of the CDR3 is 15 residues. DNA of the CDR3: TGTGCCAGCAGCTCCCGGGACAGGGGGCGGAATGAGCAGTTCTTC. Protein product: CASSSRDRGRNEQFF. Variable domain in full (rest from reference TRBV11-2 and TRBJ2-1): EAGVAQSPRYKIIEKRQSVAFWCNPISGHATLYWYQQILGQGPKLLIQFQNNGVVDDSQLPKDRFSAERLKGVDSTLKIQPAKLEDSAVYLCASSSRDRGRNEQFFGPGTRLTVL.

The rearrangement links TRBV10-3 to TRBJ2-3; weak D call: TRBD1 (5 bases). Germline loops: CDR1 ENHRY, CDR2 SYGVKD. V dropped 4 bases and J dropped 1 base, with 12 bases sitting between them. This CDR3 region has 15 residues. The CDR3 nucleotides are TGTGCCATCAGTGTTTTAGGGGTGGGCACAGATACGCAGTATTTT. This sequence encodes CAISVLGVGTDTQYF.

This rearrangement joins TRBV27 to TRBJ1-1; TRBD1 matches at 10 bases. The CDR3 covers 14 residues. Trimming took 5 bases from V and 4 from J; bases not matched to a gene: 4. CDR1 and CDR2 (germline): MNHEY, SMNVEV (reference sequence). The CDR3 spells CASSLRTGGTEAFF. The DNA for the CDR3 is TGTGCCAGCAGTCTACGGACAGGGGGCACTGAAGCTTTCTTT.

V usage is TRBV7-2 and J usage is TRBJ2-1; D call uncertain. CDR3 length equals 11 residues. V lost 4 bases to trimming and J lost 9 bases, with 7 bases between them. The germline CDR1 and CDR2 sequences are SGHTA and FQGNSA. CDR3 nucleotides: TGTGCCAGCAGCTCGAATAGTGAGCAGTTCTTC. Translation gives CASSSNSEQFF.

This chain joins TRBV29-1 and TRBJ1-2; 9 nucleotides agree with TRBD1. CDR1 and CDR2 (germline): SQVTM, ANQGSEA. The CDR3 consists of 11 residues. After removal of 7 bases from V and 8 bases from J, the junction contained 5 bases not matched to a gene. The CDR3 spells CSAATGGGYTF. The CDR3 DNA reads as TGCAGCGCTGCGACAGGGGGAGGCTACACCTTC.

This clone occurred a few times. J is TRBJ1-5 and V is TRBV24-1, with D uncertain. The length of the CDR3 is 17 residues. V was cut by 0 bases and J by 7 bases, with 18 bases left in between. Germline CDR1 KGHDR, CDR2 SFDVKD. As DNA, the CDR3 is TGTGCCACCAGTGATTTGCAAGTGGTACGGTTTGTCCAGCCCCAGCATTTT. The encoded protein is CATSDLQVVRFVQPQHF.

The chain uses TRBV7-2 and TRBJ2-7; D gene unclear. Germline loops: CDR1 SGHTA, CDR2 FQGNSA. V lost 4 bases and J 0 bases, leaving 13 bases between the germline ends. The CDR3 has 15 residues. The CDR3 DNA reads as TGTGCCAGCAGCTCCACAACCGCCTTCTCCTACGAGCAGTACTTC. Encoded protein: CASSSTTAFSYEQYF.

There are a few counts of this clone. This rearrangement joins TRBV19 to TRBJ2-5, with TRBD2 matching over 9 bases. Germline CDR1 and CDR2: LNHDA and SQIVND (reference sequence). The CDR3 is 19 residues long. The V gene end was trimmed by 3 bases and the J gene end by 1 base; junction bases not matched to a gene: 15. The CDR3 DNA reads TGTGCCAGTAGTATCGGGAGGCTAGCGGGGCGACGTTCCCAAGAGACCCAGTACTTC. Translated, it gives CASSIGRLAGRRSQETQYF.

V is TRBV29-1 and J is TRBJ1-2; D is perhaps TRBD1 (5 bases). The CDR3 has 13 residues. CDR1 is SQVTM and CDR2 is ANQGSEA in the germline V gene. V was clipped by 0 bases and J by 8 bases, with 13 bases between them. The CDR3 is CSVEDRARRGYTF. The CDR3 region has the DNA TGCAGCGTTGAAGACAGGGCTAGAAGAGGCTACACCTTC.

This chain joins TRBV11-2 and TRBJ2-3, with TRBD1 as a possible D gene (5 bases). Trimming removed 4 bases at V and 6 bases at J, with 17 bases between. This CDR3 is built from 15 residues. Germline V gene lookup returns CDR1 SGHAT and CDR2 FQNNGV. This CDR3 is CASSSDRGKGDTQYF. The DNA of the CDR3 is TGTGCCAGCAGCTCCGATAGGGGAAAGGGGGATACGCAGTATTTT.

V is TRBV2 and J is TRBJ2-3; D perhaps matches TRBD2 (5 bases). CDR1 is SNHLY and CDR2 is FYNNEI in the germline V gene. Trimming pared 4 bases from V and 4 bases from J, leaving 15 bases between. This CDR3 comprises 15 residues. Here the CDR3 DNA reads TGTGCCAGCAGTGGGGCAGCCGGGGTCCCAGATACGCAGTATTTT. It encodes CASSGAAGVPDTQYF.

The chain is built from TRBV2 and TRBJ2-5; TRBD1 aligns across 8 bases. J was trimmed by 5 bases and V by 10 bases; bases with no gene match: 9. The CDR3 has 13 amino acids. Germline V gene data show CDR1 as SNHLY and CDR2 as FYNNEI. The CDR3 region is CATQDRVDETQYF. The CDR3 nucleotides are TGTGCCACCCAGGACAGGGTGGATGAGACCCAGTACTTC.

The chain couples TRBV12-3 or TRBV12-4 to TRBJ2-5; 8 bases map to TRBD2. This CDR3 contains 13 residues. The ends lost 10 bases at V and 4 bases at J; junction bases unmatched: 8. The CDR3 sequence is CAISIGGAETQYF. The CDR3 DNA is TGTGCCATCTCGATCGGGGGGGCAGAGACCCAGTACTTC.

This clone was found a few times. The chain combines TRBV20-1 with TRBJ2-7; tentative D call: TRBD1 (5 bases). The ends were cut back, 3 bases at V and 0 bases at J, with 12 bases in the middle. CDR1 and CDR2 from the germline V gene are DFQATT and SNEGSKA (reference sequence). There are 14 residues in the CDR3. The CDR3, as DNA: TGCAGTGCTAGTGGACACCTAATCTCCTACGAGCAGTACTTC. Protein: CSASGHLISYEQYF.

This chain uses TRBV19 with TRBJ1-6; the match to TRBD1 covers 9 bases. With V trimmed by 5 bases and J by 7 bases, 12 bases remained unmatched. This CDR3 region has 17 residues. CDR1 and CDR2 from the germline V gene are LNHDA and SQIVND (reference sequence). DNA for the CDR3: TGTGCCAGTAGTGCTACTCTACCGGGACAGGGAAATTCACCCCTCCACTTT. Encoded protein: CASSATLPGQGNSPLHF.

The CDR3 coding sequence is TGCGCCAGCAAAAAGGGGACTAATGAAAAACTGTTTTTT. Its translation: CASKKGTNEKLFF. This chain uses TRBV5-1 with TRBJ1-4; tentatively, D is TRBD1 (5 bases). This CDR3 has 13 residues. Trimming pared 6 bases from V and 2 bases from J, leaving 8 bases between. CDR1 SGHRS and CDR2 YFSETQ come from the germline V gene.

The gene calls are TRBV18 and TRBJ1-4; maybe TRBD1 (6 bases). CDR3 length equals 16 residues. CDR1 and CDR2 from the germline V gene are KGHSH and LQKENI. With 2 bases removed from V and 7 bases from J, the gap between germline ends came to 17 bases. CDR3 region: CASSPVTGLGSEKLFF. The CDR3 nucleotides are TGTGCCAGCTCACCAGTTACAGGGTTGGGGTCTGAAAAACTGTTTTTT.